This section outlines one T cell receptor beta chain sequence together with its context. Its specificity is unknown. The sample comes from a study of neoadjuvant anti-PD-1 for oral cavity cancer. Study-level background: Nivolumab at 3 mg/kg was mostly given biweekly, three to four doses, pre-surgery. Whole-study results and caveats: Treg/Th17 ratio rose with pretreatment blood and fell with post-treatment tumor TCRbeta clonality. Non-responders to neoadjuvant nivolumab had significantly more clonal PBMC T cells than responders.

Germline lookup yields CDR1 LNHDA and CDR2 SQIVND (reference sequence). V dropped 1 base and J dropped 0 bases, with 13 bases sitting between them. This CDR3 comprises 18 residues. This table comes from immunoSEQ multiplex PCR, and its TCRdb copy is limited to in-frame clones, with some not included. The data hold approximately 83,000 clones, with more than 80% observed a single time. The chain couples TRBV19 to TRBJ2-6, with D hard to call. The receptor was derived from a person aged 35-79 years with oral cavity squamous cell carcinoma. The specimen was PBMCs, collected before nivolumab (anti-PD-1) treatment. The CDR3 DNA follows: TGTGCCAGTAGTATAGCATCCCTTTACAACTCTGGGGCCAACGTCCTGACTTTC. Its translation: CASSIASLYNSGANVLTF.